The source of this TCR beta chain is a study of chronic HIV infection and antiretroviral therapy. This clonotype was detected once. MiXCR was run by TCRdb on the 5' RACE reads, yielding one entry per CDR3 protein. The table lists about 38,000 distinct CDR3 sequences, approximately 7.4% of them singletons. The length of the CDR3 is 13 residues. From germline, CDR1 is MNHEY and CDR2 SMNVEV (reference sequence). Trimming left V 6 bases short and J 3 bases short, with 9 bases between. The origin of this receptor is an adult who had HIV and had not received antiretroviral therapy, or was an uninfected healthy control (not recorded which). The V and J genes are TRBV27 and TRBJ1-5; perhaps TRBD1 as D (5 bases). What was sequenced was peripheral blood. CDR3 amino acids: CASSDSNNQPQHF. CDR3 coding DNA: TGTGCCAGCAGCGACAGTAACAATCAGCCCCAGCATTTT.